This T cell receptor beta chain was recorded in a study of tumor-infiltrating lymphocytes in primary liver carcinoma. The CDR3 has 14 amino acids. In germline, CDR1 is SGHNT, CDR2 YYREEE (reference sequence). TCR beta cDNA was reverse-transcribed from 450 to 500 ng of total RNA. The reaction used a constant-region primer and ProtoScript II reverse transcriptase. For TCR beta, libraries were produced by three nested multiplex PCR rounds using slightly modified ARM-PCR. Running 9 to 11 cycles apiece, the first two PCR rounds relied on TRBV1-TRBV30 forward primers together with a C-beta reverse primer. TCRdb itself ran the multiplex PCR reads through MiXCR, one entry per CDR3 protein. The sample shows tens of thousands of distinct CDR3 sequences, 69% of them seen only once. Study observations and caveats: Blood fell significantly below tumors in its top-250-clone fraction (p = 0.039).

This clonotype has a single count. Its antigen is not known. A read error may account for a junction end that differs from germline. Co-extraction yielded RNA and DNA from about 20-30 mg of unsorted bulk tissue. The sample comprised tumor-adjacent normal liver tissue. This chain joins TRBV5-4 and TRBJ2-7, with D possibly TRBD2 on 5 matching bases. This clonotype was sampled from a man aged 35-49 years with primary liver carcinoma and hepatitis B virus infection. CDR3 sequence: CVSSWEYRPYEQYF. DNA for the CDR3: TGTGTCAGCAGCTGGGAGTACAGACCTTACGAGCAGTACTTC.